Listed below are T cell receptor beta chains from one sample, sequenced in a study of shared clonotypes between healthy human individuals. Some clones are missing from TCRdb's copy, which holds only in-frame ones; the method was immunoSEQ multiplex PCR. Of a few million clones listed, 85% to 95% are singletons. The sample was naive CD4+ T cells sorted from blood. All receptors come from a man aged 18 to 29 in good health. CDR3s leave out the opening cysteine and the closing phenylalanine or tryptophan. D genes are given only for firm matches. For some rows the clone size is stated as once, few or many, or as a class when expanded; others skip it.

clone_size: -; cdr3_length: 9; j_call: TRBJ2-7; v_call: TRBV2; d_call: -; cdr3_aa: ASSATGEQY
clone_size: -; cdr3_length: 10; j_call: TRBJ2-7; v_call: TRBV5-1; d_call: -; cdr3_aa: ASRQDSYEQY
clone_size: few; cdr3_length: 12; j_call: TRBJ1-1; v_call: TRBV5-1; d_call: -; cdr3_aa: ASSLAPGVTEAF
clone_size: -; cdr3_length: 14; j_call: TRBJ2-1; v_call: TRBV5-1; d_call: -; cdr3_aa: ASSLGDSVGYNEQF
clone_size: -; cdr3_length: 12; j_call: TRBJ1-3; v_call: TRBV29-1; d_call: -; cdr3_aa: SAHDGHSGNTIY
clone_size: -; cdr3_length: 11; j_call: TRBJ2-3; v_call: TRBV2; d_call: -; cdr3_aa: ASSEWGTDTQY
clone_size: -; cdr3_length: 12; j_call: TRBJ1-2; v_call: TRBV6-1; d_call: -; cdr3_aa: ASSVTVANYGYT
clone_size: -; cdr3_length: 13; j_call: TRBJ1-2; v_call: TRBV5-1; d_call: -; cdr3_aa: ASSLNTGADYGYT
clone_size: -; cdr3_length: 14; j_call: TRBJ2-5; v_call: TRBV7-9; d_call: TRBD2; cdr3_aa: ASSARLAGGQETQY
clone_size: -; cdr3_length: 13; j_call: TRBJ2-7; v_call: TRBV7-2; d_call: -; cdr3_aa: ASSLTGTVPYEQY
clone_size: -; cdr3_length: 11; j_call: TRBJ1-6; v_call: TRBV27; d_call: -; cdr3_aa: ASSRQGNSPLH
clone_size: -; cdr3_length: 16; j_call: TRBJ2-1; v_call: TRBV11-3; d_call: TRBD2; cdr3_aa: ASSLSSGRALGYNEQF
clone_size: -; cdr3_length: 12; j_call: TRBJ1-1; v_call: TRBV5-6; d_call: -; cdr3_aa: ASSPTGFMAEAF
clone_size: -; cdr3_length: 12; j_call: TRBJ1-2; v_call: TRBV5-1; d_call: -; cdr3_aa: ASSLEGVIYGYT
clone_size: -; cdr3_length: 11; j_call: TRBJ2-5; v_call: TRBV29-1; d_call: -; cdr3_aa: SVVGQALREQY
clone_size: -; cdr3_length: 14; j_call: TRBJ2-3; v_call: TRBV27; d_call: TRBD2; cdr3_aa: ASSSPSGVSTDTQY
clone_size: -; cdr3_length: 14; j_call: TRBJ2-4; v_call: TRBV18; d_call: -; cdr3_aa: ASSPRQGSAKNIQY
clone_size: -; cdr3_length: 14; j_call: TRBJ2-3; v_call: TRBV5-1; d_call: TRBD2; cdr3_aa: ASSLPLAGAGDTQY
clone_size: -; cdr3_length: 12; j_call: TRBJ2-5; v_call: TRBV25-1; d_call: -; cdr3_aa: ASSDDSYQETQY
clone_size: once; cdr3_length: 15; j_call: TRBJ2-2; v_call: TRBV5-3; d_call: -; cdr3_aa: ARSPKSPYEHTGELF
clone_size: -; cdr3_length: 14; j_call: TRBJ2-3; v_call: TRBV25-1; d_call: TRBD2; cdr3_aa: ASSDSGGLPFDTQY
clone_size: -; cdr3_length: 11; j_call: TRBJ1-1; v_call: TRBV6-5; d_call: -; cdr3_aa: ASSSGTLPEAF
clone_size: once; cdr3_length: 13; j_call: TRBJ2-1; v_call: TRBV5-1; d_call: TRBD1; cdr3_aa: ASSARDRGGNEQF
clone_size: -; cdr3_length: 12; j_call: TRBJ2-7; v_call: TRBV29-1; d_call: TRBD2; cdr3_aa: SVERLAGGLEQY
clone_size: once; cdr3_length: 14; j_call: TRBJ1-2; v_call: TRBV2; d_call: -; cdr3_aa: ASSDGGPGTNYGYT
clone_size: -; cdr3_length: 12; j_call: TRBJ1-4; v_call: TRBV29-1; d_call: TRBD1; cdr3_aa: SVSHSGGNEKLF